This TCR beta chain stems from a study of blood T cell repertoires in COVID-19. Looking at the study overall: Some COVID-19 samples were acute and others convalescent; all came from the United States, Italy and Spain. PBMCs, B-cell-depleted T cells, or T cells were the source of the cDNA or gDNA that made up the material.

Authors' analysis steps: Amplification with reference gene primers provided the estimates of nucleated cell counts. Produced via immunoSEQ multiplex PCR; TCRdb's table is partial and in-frame only. V, J and clone size were drawn from that table, and D and trimming were deduced from the DNA. This table has around 60,000 clones, approximately 83% appearing once. Trimming removed 3 bases at V and 0 bases at J, with 10 bases between. The CDR3 spans 14 residues. The V gene's germline CDR1 is SQVTM and CDR2 ANQGSEA. The specimen sequenced was peripheral blood. V is TRBV29-1 and J is TRBJ2-3, with a possible D match to TRBD1 (5 bases). The sequence was collected from a woman of 80 years or more with acute or convalescent COVID-19. The DNA for the CDR3 is TGCAGCGTTGAGGGCAGGGATAGCACAGATACGCAGTATTTT. It is translated as CSVEGRDSTDTQYF.